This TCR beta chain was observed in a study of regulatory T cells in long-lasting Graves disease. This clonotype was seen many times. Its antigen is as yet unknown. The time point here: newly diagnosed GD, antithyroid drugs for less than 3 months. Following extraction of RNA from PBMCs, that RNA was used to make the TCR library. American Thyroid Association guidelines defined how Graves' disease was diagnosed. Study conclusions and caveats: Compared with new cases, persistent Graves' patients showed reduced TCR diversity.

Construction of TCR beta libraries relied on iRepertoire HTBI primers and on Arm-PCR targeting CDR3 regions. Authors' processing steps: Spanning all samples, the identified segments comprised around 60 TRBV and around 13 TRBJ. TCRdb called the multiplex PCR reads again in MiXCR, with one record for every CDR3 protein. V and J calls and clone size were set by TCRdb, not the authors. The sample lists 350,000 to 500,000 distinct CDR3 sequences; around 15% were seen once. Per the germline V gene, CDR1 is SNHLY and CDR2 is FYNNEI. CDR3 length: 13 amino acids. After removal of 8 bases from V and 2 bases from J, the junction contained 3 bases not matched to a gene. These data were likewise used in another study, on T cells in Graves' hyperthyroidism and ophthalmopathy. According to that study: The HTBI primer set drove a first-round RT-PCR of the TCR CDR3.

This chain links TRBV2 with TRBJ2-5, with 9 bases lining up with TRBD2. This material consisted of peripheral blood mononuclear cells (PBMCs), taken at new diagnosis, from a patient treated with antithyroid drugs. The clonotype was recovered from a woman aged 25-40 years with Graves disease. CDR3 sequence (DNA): TGTGCCAGCGGACTAGCGAGACAAGAGACCCAGTACTTC. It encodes CASGLARQETQYF.